This T cell receptor beta chain appears in the sequencing data of a study of early T cells in non-severe SARS-CoV-2 infection. Turning to the study itself: Sequencing used unsorted whole-blood bulk RNA, so chains lack pairing.

This clonotype was seen many times. Unique molecular identifiers (one per individual cDNA molecule) were attached. Via MiXCR, TCRdb re-called the 5' RACE reads, giving one row per CDR3 protein. This table has about 49,000 distinct CDR3 sequences, 10% to 15% appearing once. The clonotype was recovered from an adult who was a healthcare worker with PCR-confirmed SARS-CoV-2 infection or an uninfected control (not recorded which). Sequencing was carried out using whole blood.

As DNA, the CDR3 is TGTGCCAGCAGCCAAGGGCAGACCCCAGGGCCCCTCCACTTT. This encodes CASSQGQTPGPLHF. The chain has TRBV3-1 and TRBJ1-6, with D perhaps matching TRBD1 (5 bases). Trimming left V 1 base short and J 13 bases short, with 14 bases between. The CDR3 totals 14 residues. Germline CDR1 is LGHDT and CDR2 is YNNKEL (reference sequence).